The sequence of this T cell receptor beta chain was determined in a study of T cells in Graves' hyperthyroidism and ophthalmopathy. The source material, RNA transcripts, was used to amplify TCR beta CDR3 regions. HTBI primers drove first-round RT-PCR of the TCR CDR3. TCRdb reprocessed the multiplex PCR reads via MiXCR and lists one record per CDR3 protein. The data contain about 420,000 distinct CDR3 sequences, less than 20% of them singletons. The CDR3 loop spans 14 amino acids. Germline assignment: CDR1 MNHEY and CDR2 SVGEGT. Concerning this clonotype itself: It may be a read error: a sequence one base away is much more abundant.

Not enrolled were patients with uncontrolled infection, other autoimmune disease, pregnancy or lactation. Based on clinical symptoms, serum thyroxine and TRAb, thyroid ultrasound and orbital computed tomography, diagnoses were reached. The source of this sequence is a woman aged 18-35 years with Graves' hyperthyroidism. Sequenced sample: blood. V and J are TRBV6-2 or TRBV6-3 and TRBJ2-4, with D tentatively TRBD1 or TRBD2 (6 bases each). CDR3 sequence (DNA): TGTGCCAGCAGTTACCGCGAAGGGGGGAACATTCGGTACTTC. This encodes CASSYREGGNIRYF.